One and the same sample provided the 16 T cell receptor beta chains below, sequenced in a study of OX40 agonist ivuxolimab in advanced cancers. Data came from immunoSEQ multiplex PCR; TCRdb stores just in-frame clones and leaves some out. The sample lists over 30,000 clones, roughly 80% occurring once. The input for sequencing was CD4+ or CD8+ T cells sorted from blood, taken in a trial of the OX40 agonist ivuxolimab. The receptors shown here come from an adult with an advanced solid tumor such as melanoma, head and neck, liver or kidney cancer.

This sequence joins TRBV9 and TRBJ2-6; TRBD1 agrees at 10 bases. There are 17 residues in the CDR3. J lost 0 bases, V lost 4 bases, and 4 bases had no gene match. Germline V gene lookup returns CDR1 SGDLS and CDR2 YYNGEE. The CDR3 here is CASSPRQGASGANVLTF. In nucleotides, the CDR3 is TGTGCCAGCAGCCCCCGACAGGGGGCCTCTGGGGCCAACGTCCTGACTTTC.

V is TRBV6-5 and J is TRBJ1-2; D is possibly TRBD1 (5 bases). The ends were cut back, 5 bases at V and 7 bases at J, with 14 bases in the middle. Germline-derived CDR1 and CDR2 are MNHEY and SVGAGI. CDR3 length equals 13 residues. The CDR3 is CASSVTRGAGYTF. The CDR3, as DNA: TGTGCCAGCAGTGTAACTCGAGGGGCTGGCTACACCTTC.

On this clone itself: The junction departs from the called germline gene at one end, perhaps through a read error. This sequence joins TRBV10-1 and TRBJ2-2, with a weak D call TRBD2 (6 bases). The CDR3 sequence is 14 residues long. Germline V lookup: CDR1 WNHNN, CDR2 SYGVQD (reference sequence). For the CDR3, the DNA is TGCGCCAGCACTGAGCGGGTGGACACCGGGGAGCTGTTTTTT. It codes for CASTERVDTGELFF.

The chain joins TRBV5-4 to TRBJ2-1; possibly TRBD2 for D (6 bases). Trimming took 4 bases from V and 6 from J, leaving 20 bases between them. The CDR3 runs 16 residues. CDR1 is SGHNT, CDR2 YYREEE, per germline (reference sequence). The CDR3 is CASSTPGGGGINEQFF. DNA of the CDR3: TGTGCCAGCAGCACCCCTGGGGGAGGAGGGATCAATGAGCAGTTCTTC. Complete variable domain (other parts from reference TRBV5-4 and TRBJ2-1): ETGVTQSPTHLIKTRGQQVTLRCSSQSGHNTVSWYQQALGQGPQFIFQYYREEENGRGNFPPRFSGLQFPNYSSELNVNALELDDSALYLCASSTPGGGGINEQFFGPGTRLTVL.

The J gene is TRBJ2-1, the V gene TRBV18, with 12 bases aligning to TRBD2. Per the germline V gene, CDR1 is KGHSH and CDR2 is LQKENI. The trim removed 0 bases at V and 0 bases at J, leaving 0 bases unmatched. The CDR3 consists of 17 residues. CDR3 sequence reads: CASSPPTSGGSYNEQFF. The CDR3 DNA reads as TGTGCCAGCTCACCACCGACTAGCGGGGGCTCCTACAATGAGCAGTTCTTC.

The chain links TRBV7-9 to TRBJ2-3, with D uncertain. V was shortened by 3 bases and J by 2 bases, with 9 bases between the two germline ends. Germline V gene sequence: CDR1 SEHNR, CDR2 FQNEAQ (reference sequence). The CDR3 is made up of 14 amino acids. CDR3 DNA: TGTGCCAGCAGCTTCCAAGGCAACACAGATACGCAGTATTTT. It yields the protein CASSFQGNTDTQYF.

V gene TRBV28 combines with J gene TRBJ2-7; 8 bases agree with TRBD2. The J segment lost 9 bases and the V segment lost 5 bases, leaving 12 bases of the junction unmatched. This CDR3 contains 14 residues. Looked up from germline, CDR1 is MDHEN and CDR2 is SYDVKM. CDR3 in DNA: TGTGCCAGCAGTAAAACTAGCGGATTGATAGGGCAGTACTTC. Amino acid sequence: CASSKTSGLIGQYF.

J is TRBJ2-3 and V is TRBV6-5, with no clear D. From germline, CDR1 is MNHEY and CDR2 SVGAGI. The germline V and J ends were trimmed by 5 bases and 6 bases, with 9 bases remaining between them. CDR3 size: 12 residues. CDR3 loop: CASSPSPDTQYF. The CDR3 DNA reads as TGTGCCAGCAGTCCGTCCCCCGATACGCAGTATTTT.

For the CDR3, the DNA is TGTGCCAGCAGCCCGGGACAGGGGGTCTACGAGCAGTACTTC. It encodes CASSPGQGVYEQYF. The V call is TRBV6-1, the J call TRBJ2-7; 11 bases align to TRBD1. The CDR3 has 14 residues. Germline assignment: CDR1 MNHNS and CDR2 SASEGT. The junction had 4 bases not matched to a gene; V was cut back by 6 bases and J by 3 bases.

CDR3 sequence reads: CASSLRDSSYNSPLHF. CDR3 bases: TGTGCCAGCAGCTTGCGCGACAGCTCCTATAATTCACCCCTCCACTTT. This chain uses TRBV5-5 with TRBJ1-6; tentatively, D is TRBD1 (5 bases). This CDR3 spans 16 amino acids. The V gene's germline CDR1 is SGHKS and CDR2 YYEKEE (reference sequence). V lost 1 base, J lost 0 bases, and 8 bases lay in between.

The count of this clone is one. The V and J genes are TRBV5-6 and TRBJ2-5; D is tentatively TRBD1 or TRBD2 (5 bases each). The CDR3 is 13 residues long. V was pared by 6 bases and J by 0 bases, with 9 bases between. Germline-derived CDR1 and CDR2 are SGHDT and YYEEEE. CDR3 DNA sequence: TGTGCCAGCAAGTTGGGACACCAAGAGACCCAGTACTTC. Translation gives CASKLGHQETQYF.

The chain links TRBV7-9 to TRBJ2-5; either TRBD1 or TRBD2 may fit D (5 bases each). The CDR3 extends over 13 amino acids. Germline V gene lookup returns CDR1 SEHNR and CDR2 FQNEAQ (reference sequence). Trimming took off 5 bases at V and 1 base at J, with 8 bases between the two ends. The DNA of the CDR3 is TGTGCCAGCAGCCCCGGGACCCAAGAGACCCAGTACTTC. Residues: CASSPGTQETQYF.

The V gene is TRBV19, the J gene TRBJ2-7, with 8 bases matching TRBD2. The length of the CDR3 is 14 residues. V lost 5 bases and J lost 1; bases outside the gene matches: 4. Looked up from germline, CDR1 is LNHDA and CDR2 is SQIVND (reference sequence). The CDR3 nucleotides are TGTGCCAGTAGTGTGACTAGCGCGTCCTACGAGCAGTACTTC. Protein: CASSVTSASYEQYF. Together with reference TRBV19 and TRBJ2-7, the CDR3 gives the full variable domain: DGGITQSPKYLFRKEGQNVTLSCEQNLNHDAMYWYRQDPGQGLRLIYYSQIVNDFQKGDIAEGYSVSREKKESFPLTVTSAQKNPTAFYLCASSVTSASYEQYFGPGTRLTVT.

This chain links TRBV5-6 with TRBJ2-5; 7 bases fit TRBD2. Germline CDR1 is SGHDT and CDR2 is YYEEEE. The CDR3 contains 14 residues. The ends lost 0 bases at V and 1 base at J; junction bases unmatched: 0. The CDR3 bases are TGTGCCAGCAGCTTGGCTAGCGGCCAAGAGACCCAGTACTTC. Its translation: CASSLASGQETQYF.

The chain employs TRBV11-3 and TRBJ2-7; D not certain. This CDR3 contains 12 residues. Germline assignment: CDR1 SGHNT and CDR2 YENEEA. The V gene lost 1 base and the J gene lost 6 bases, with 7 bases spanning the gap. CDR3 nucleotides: TGTGCCAGCAGCTTAGGAAGGAGCGAGCAGTACTTC. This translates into CASSLGRSEQYF.

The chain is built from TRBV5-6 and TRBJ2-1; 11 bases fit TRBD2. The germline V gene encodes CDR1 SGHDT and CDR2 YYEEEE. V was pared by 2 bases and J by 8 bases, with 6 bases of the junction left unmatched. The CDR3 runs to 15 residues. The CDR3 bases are TGTGCCAGCAGCTTTCTAGCGGGGGGAGGTGATGAGCAGTTCTTC. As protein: CASSFLAGGGDEQFF.